A single sample is the source of the 8 T cell receptor beta chains below, sequenced in a study of identical twins. TCRdb itself ran the 5' RACE reads through MiXCR, one entry per CDR3 protein. The profile covers 200,000 to 250,000 distinct CDR3 sequences, with around 8% appearing a single time and about 2% taken by the ten largest. These data were also reused for a study on yellow fever vaccine responses in identical twins.

Sequencing was done on a sample of memory (CD45RO+) T cells sorted from blood. These receptors all stem from a woman younger than 30 in good health.

This clonotype was counted ten times or more. The V gene is TRBV10-3, the J gene TRBJ1-6, with D unresolved. Per the germline V gene, CDR1 is ENHRY and CDR2 is SYGVKD. V dropped 0 bases and J dropped 3 bases, with 12 bases sitting between them. The CDR3 is 17 amino acids. CDR3 coding DNA: TGTGCCATCAGTGAGTCCCCGGAGAACTACTATAATTCACCCCTCCACTTT. Its protein is CAISESPENYYNSPLHF.

The V call is TRBV7-2, the J call TRBJ1-1; D is ambiguous. CDR3 length: 15 residues. V gave up 5 bases and J gave up 1 base, with 14 bases separating them. Germline V gene sequence: CDR1 SGHTA, CDR2 FQGNSA. The CDR3 DNA is TGTGCCAGCAGCGCCACGCGGTTCCAGAACACTGAAGCTTTCTTT. Its protein is CASSATRFQNTEAFF.

About this clonotype: One junction end disagrees with the germline gene, perhaps due to a read error. The chain carries TRBV7-7 and TRBJ2-5, with TRBD2 as a possible D gene (6 bases). Germline V gives CDR1 SSHAT, CDR2 FNYEAQ (reference sequence). The CDR3 runs to 14 residues. The CDR3 region is CASSPHGGQETQYF. The CDR3 DNA reads TGTGCTAGCAGCCCCCATGGGGGGCAAGAGACCCAGTACTTC.

J is TRBJ2-2 and V is TRBV11-2; D possibly corresponds to TRBD2 (5 bases). Germline loops: CDR1 SGHAT, CDR2 FQNNGV. The CDR3 covers 14 residues. V lost 5 bases and J lost 7, with 14 bases in between. The CDR3 nucleotides read TGTGCCAGCAGCCGGAACGGGGTGGACGGGGAGCTGTTTTTT. Its translation is CASSRNGVDGELFF. Full variable domain (missing parts from reference TRBV11-2 and TRBJ2-2): EAGVAQSPRYKIIEKRQSVAFWCNPISGHATLYWYQQILGQGPKLLIQFQNNGVVDDSQLPKDRFSAERLKGVDSTLKIQPAKLEDSAVYLCASSRNGVDGELFFGEGSRLTVL.

This clonotype was seen repeatedly, ten times or more. This sequence joins TRBV12-3 or TRBV12-4 and TRBJ1-6; 9 nucleotides line up with TRBD1. The CDR3 is made up of 14 amino acids. With 5 bases clipped from V and 7 bases from J, the junction kept 3 bases outside the gene matches. CDR3 coding DNA: TGTGCCAGCAGTCCTGGACAGGGGAATTCACCCCTCCACTTT. The encoded protein is CASSPGQGNSPLHF.

The V and J genes are TRBV6-2 or TRBV6-3 and TRBJ2-2, with D possibly being TRBD2 (5 bases). Trimming left V 7 bases short and J 6 bases short, with 18 bases between. This CDR3 has 15 residues. From germline, CDR1 is MNHEY and CDR2 SVGEGT. The CDR3 region has the DNA TGTGCCAGCATTTCGGCGGGCGCCCGGCCCGGGGAGCTGTTTTTT. Amino acid sequence: CASISAGARPGELFF.

A note on this clonotype: A much larger clone differs from this one at a single base, so this may be a read error. The J gene is TRBJ2-1, the V gene TRBV24-1; D is unclear. This CDR3 contains 15 residues. V dropped 5 bases and J dropped 0 bases, with 10 bases sitting between them. In germline, CDR1 is KGHDR, CDR2 SFDVKD. As DNA, the CDR3 is TGTGCCACCAGTGGAATCGACGGCTCCTACAATGAGCAGTTCTTC. It translates to CATSGIDGSYNEQFF.

This clonotype turned up a few times. This chain joins TRBV4-2 and TRBJ2-7; a weak D match, TRBD2 (5 bases). Between the trimmed V and J ends, which lost 2 bases and 4 bases, there was a span of 15 bases. The CDR3 consists of 15 residues. Germline values: CDR1 LGHNA, CDR2 YNFKEQ. Here the CDR3 DNA reads TGTGCCAGCAGCCAAACACCGGAAGGGAGTTACGAGCAGTACTTC. Translation: CASSQTPEGSYEQYF.